The 17 T cell receptor beta chains listed next were all sequenced from one sample in a study of blood T cell repertoires in COVID-19. Only in-frame clones appear in the TCRdb table, and some are missing; sequencing was by immunoSEQ multiplex PCR. The sample includes some 520,000 clones, 89% seen only once; the top ten take roughly 0.92%. Sequenced sample: peripheral blood. These TCRs come from a man younger than 35 with COVID-19, enrolled during active disease.

J is TRBJ1-2 and V is TRBV6-5; D is possibly TRBD1 (6 bases). The CDR3 is made up of 13 amino acids. V dropped 6 bases and J dropped 4 bases, with 12 bases sitting between them. CDR1 and CDR2 (germline): MNHEY, SVGAGI. In DNA, the CDR3 is TGTGCCAGCAGGATACAGGGATCCTATGGCTACACCTTC. It codes for CASRIQGSYGYTF.

The V gene is TRBV6-6, the J gene TRBJ2-3; 8 bases are shared with TRBD1. There are 16 residues in the CDR3. With 5 bases clipped from V and 2 bases from J, the junction kept 9 bases outside the gene matches. Per germline, CDR1 MNHNY and CDR2 SVGAGI (reference sequence). CDR3 amino acids: CASSPQGGRITDTQYF. The CDR3 DNA reads TGTGCCAGCAGTCCACAGGGGGGACGTATCACAGATACGCAGTATTTT.

V gene TRBV7-9 combines with J gene TRBJ1-3; 9 bases are shared with TRBD1. Trimming took 5 bases from V and 8 from J; bases not matched to a gene: 1. This CDR3 is 12 amino acids long. Germline V gene lookup returns CDR1 SEHNR and CDR2 FQNEAQ (reference sequence). CDR3 in DNA: TGTGCCAGCAGCCGACAGGGGGACACCATATATTTT. This translates into CASSRQGDTIYF.

J is TRBJ2-7 and V is TRBV12-5; D gene unclear. The CDR3 runs 14 residues. Germline V gene data show CDR1 as LGHNT and CDR2 as FRNRAP. V lost 1 base to trimming and J lost 7 bases, with 14 bases between them. CDR3 DNA: TGTGCTAGTGGTTTGGATACTACGTGGAAGGAGCAGTACTTC. As protein: CASGLDTTWKEQYF.

The V gene is TRBV4-1, the J gene TRBJ2-3, with 7 positions matching TRBD2. Trimming removed 1 base from V and 3 bases from J; junction bases left unmatched: 10. The germline gives CDR1 MGHRA, CDR2 YSYEKL. The CDR3 loop spans 17 amino acids. Written as DNA, the CDR3 is TGCGCCAGCAGCCAAGTCGGGGGGTTCGGAGGGACAGATACGCAGTATTTT. It codes for CASSQVGGFGGTDTQYF.

The rearrangement uses TRBV28 and TRBJ1-1; 7 positions agree with TRBD1. The J segment lost 2 bases and the V segment lost 3 bases, leaving 3 bases of the junction unmatched. Germline CDR1 is MDHEN and CDR2 is SYDVKM. The CDR3 has 14 residues. The CDR3 coding sequence is TGTGCCAGCAGTTTGGGGACAGAAAACACTGAAGCTTTCTTT. Amino acids: CASSLGTENTEAFF.

The chain recombines TRBV6-5 with TRBJ2-3; 10 bases are a match to TRBD1. CDR1 and CDR2 from the germline V gene are MNHEY and SVGAGI. V shed 2 bases, J shed 3 bases, and the junction held 2 bases outside the gene matches. The CDR3 covers 15 residues. For the CDR3, the DNA is TGTGCCAGCAGTTACCGGGACAGGGGTACAGATACGCAGTATTTT. Residues: CASSYRDRGTDTQYF.

CDR3 residues: CASSLGQRETQYF. In nucleotides, the CDR3 is TGTGCCAGCAGCCTCGGACAGCGAGAGACCCAGTACTTC. This rearrangement joins TRBV5-4 to TRBJ2-5, with a weak D call TRBD1 (6 bases). Germline CDR1 SGHNT, CDR2 YYREEE (reference sequence). This CDR3 has 13 amino acids. V was trimmed by 4 bases and J by 4 bases, leaving 11 bases between them. The full variable domain, completed using reference TRBV5-4 and TRBJ2-5, is ETGVTQSPTHLIKTRGQQVTLRCSSQSGHNTVSWYQQALGQGPQFIFQYYREEENGRGNFPPRFSGLQFPNYSSELNVNALELDDSALYLCASSLGQRETQYFGPGTRLLVL.

A note on this clone: Other DNA sequences in the sample encode the same CDR3. The chain employs TRBV30 and TRBJ2-7; 15 nucleotides agree with TRBD2. Germline V gene data show CDR1 as GTSNPN and CDR2 as SVGIG (reference sequence). The trim removed 2 bases at V and 4 bases at J, leaving 3 bases unmatched. CDR3 length equals 15 residues. This CDR3 is CAWSPGLAGGYEQYF. The CDR3 nucleotides read TGTGCCTGGAGTCCGGGACTAGCGGGAGGTTACGAGCAGTACTTC.

The V call is TRBV3-1 (or the pseudogene TRBV3-2), the J call TRBJ2-3; D is uncertain. Trimming pared 1 base from V and 4 bases from J, leaving 9 bases between. The CDR3 extends over 14 amino acids. Germline V gene sequence: CDR1 LGHDT, CDR2 YNNKEL (reference sequence). CDR3: CASSQGTSPDTQYF. CDR3 DNA: TGTGCCAGCAGCCAAGGAACGAGTCCAGATACGCAGTATTTT.

The chain combines TRBV11-2 with TRBJ2-7, with 8 positions matching TRBD2. This CDR3 has 13 amino acids. Germline V gene sequence: CDR1 SGHAT, CDR2 FQNNGV. V shed 6 bases, J shed 5 bases, and the junction held 6 bases outside the gene matches. The DNA for the CDR3 is TGTGCCAGCAGGCCGGGAGGGCCCGACGAGCAGTACTTC. Its protein is CASRPGGPDEQYF.

The chain uses TRBV27 and TRBJ2-7; 8 bases align to TRBD1. The CDR3 is 16 residues long. Germline CDR1 is MNHEY and CDR2 is SMNVEV (reference sequence). The J segment lost 3 bases and the V segment lost 3 bases, leaving 10 bases of the junction unmatched. The CDR3 sequence: CASSFRPGQGIYEQYF. The DNA of the CDR3 is TGTGCCAGCAGTTTTCGTCCCGGACAGGGTATCTACGAGCAGTACTTC.

This clone was detected a few times. This chain links TRBV7-8 with TRBJ2-3, with 7 nucleotides matching TRBD1. This CDR3 is 13 amino acids long. Germline CDR1 is SGHVS and CDR2 is FQNEAQ. Germline trimming cut 5 bases from V and 4 bases from J; bases unmatched to any gene: 3. CDR3 region: CASSKTGPDTQYF. Here the CDR3 DNA reads TGTGCCAGCAGCAAGACAGGGCCAGATACGCAGTATTTT. The whole variable domain, filled in from reference TRBV7-8 and TRBJ2-3, reads GAGVSQSPRYKVAKRGQDVALRCDPISGHVSLFWYQQALGQGPEFLTYFQNEAQLDKSGLPSDRFFAERPEGSVSTLKIQRTQQEDSAVYLCASSKTGPDTQYFGPGTRLTVL.

This chain joins TRBV6-5 and TRBJ2-5, with D possibly being TRBD1 (5 bases). V lost 5 bases and J 3 bases, leaving 13 bases between the germline ends. This CDR3 spans 14 amino acids. Germline CDR1 reads MNHEY; CDR2 reads SVGAGI. This chain's CDR3 is CASSPRPDKETQYF. In DNA, the CDR3 is TGTGCCAGCAGTCCCAGACCGGACAAAGAGACCCAGTACTTC.

This chain uses TRBV10-3 with TRBJ2-1; D perhaps matches TRBD2 (5 bases). The CDR3 has 19 amino acids. V gave up 0 bases and J gave up 4 bases, with 22 bases separating them. Germline V lookup: CDR1 ENHRY, CDR2 SYGVKD. CDR3 residues: CAISESTIGPRLLYNEQFF. DNA for the CDR3: TGTGCCATCAGTGAGTCGACAATAGGACCGAGACTATTATACAATGAGCAGTTCTTC.

The CDR3 region is CASSFRPGGSYEQYF. The DNA for the CDR3 is TGTGCCAGCAGCTTTCGCCCAGGGGGCTCCTACGAGCAGTACTTC. J is TRBJ2-7 and V is TRBV5-6; 7 bases align to TRBD1. Unmatched junction bases numbered 5, after V lost 2 bases and J lost 0 bases. This CDR3 has 15 amino acids. The V gene's germline CDR1 is SGHDT and CDR2 YYEEEE.

This clone was seen a few times. This chain uses TRBV4-2 with TRBJ2-2; D uncertain. This CDR3 region has 15 residues. The germline V gene encodes CDR1 LGHNA and CDR2 YNFKEQ. Trimming stripped 0 bases from V and 0 bases from J, with 5 bases between. The CDR3 loop reads CASSQEAANTGELFF. As DNA, the CDR3 is TGTGCCAGCAGCCAAGAGGCAGCGAACACCGGGGAGCTGTTTTTT.